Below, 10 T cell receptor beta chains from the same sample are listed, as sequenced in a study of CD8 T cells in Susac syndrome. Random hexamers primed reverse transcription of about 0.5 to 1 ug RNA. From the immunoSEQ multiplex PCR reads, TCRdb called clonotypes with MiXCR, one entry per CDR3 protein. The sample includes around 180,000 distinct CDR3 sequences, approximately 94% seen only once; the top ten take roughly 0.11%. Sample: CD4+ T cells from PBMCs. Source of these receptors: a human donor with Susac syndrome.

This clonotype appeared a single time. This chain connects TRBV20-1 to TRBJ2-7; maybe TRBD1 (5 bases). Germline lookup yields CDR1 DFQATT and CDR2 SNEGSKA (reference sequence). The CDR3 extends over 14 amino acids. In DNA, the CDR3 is TGCAGCGTAGGGGCTTCTCTAGGGGACTACGAGCAGTACTTC. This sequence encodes CSVGASLGDYEQYF.

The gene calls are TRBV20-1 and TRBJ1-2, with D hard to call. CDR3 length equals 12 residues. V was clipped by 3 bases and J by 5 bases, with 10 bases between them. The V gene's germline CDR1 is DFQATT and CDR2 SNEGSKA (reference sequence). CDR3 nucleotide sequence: TGCAGTGCTAGGTCCACTCGGTATGGCTACACCTTC. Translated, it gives CSARSTRYGYTF.

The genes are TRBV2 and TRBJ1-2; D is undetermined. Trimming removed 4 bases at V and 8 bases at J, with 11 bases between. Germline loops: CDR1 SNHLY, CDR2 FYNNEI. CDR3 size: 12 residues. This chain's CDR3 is CASSVEAGGYTF. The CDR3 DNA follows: TGTGCCAGCAGTGTCGAGGCCGGAGGCTACACCTTC.

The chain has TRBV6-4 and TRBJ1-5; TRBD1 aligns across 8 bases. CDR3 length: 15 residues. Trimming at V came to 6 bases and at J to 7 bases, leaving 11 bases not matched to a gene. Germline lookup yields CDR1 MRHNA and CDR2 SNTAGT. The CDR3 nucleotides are TGTGCCAGCAGAGACAGGGGACTTTGGCGGCAGCCCCAGCATTTT. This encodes CASRDRGLWRQPQHF.

Here the CDR3 reads CSAQRTGIDEQYF. The CDR3 DNA sequence: TGCAGCGCACAGCGGACAGGGATAGACGAGCAGTACTTC. The chain links TRBV20-1 to TRBJ2-7; 8 positions agree with TRBD1. Germline loops: CDR1 DFQATT, CDR2 SNEGSKA (reference sequence). The CDR3 sequence is 13 residues long.

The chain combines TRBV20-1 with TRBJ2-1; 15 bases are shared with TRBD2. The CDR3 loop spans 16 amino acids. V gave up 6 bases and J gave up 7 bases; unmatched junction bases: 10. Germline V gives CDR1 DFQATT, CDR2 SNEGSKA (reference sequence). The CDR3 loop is CSALGLAGGHGNEQFF. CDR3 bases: TGCAGTGCACTGGGACTAGCGGGGGGCCATGGGAATGAGCAGTTCTTC.

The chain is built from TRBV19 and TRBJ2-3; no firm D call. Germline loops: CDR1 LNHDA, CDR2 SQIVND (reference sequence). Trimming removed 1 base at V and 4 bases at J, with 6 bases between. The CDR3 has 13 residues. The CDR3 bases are TGTGCCAGTAGTATAGGAGCCCCAGATACGCAGTATTTT. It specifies CASSIGAPDTQYF.

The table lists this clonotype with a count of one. CDR3: CASSSVNRPPNEKLFF. CDR3 sequence (DNA): TGTGCCAGCAGCTCCGTAAACAGGCCTCCTAATGAAAAACTGTTTTTT. The chain couples TRBV5-6 to TRBJ1-4; weak D call: TRBD1 (5 bases). V was pared by 3 bases and J by 3 bases, with 15 bases between. The CDR3 has 16 amino acids. Germline V lookup: CDR1 SGHDT, CDR2 YYEEEE.

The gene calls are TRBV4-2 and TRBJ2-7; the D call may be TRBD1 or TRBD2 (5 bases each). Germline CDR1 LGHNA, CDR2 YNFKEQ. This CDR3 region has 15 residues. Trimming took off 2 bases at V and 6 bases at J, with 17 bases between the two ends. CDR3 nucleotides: TGTGCCAGCAGCCAATCGAGCGGCCAGGGTGGCGAGCAGTACTTC. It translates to CASSQSSGQGGEQYF.

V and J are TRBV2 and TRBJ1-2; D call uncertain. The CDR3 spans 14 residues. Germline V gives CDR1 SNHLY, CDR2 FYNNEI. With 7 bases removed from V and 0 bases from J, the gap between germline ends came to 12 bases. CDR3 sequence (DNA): TGTGCCAGCATCCAGGCGGCGACTAACTATGGCTACACCTTC. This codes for CASIQAATNYGYTF.